These T cell receptor beta chains were read from a single sample in a study of T cells after somatic rescue of genetic block. Only in-frame clones appear in the TCRdb table, and some are missing; sequencing was by immunoSEQ multiplex PCR. The sample includes some 70,000 clones, roughly 90% of them seen just once. Input material: peripheral blood mononuclear cells (PBMCs). All receptors come from a man younger than 40. The CDR3 runs from the conserved cysteine through the conserved F or W. Fields, in order: clone size, D gene, V gene, J gene, CDR3 length, CDR3 DNA, CDR3 protein. The D gene is left open where the match is weak. Clone size appears in some rows only: once, few, many, or a class for an expanded clone.

-,-,TRBV4-2,TRBJ1-5,15,TGTGCCAGCAGCTCGCGAGGGTCGGGCAATCAGCCCCAGCATTTT,CASSSRGSGNQPQHF
-,-,TRBV4-1,TRBJ1-2,13,TGCGCCAGCAGCCAAGAAACAGGCATAACCTACACCTTC,CASSQETGITYTF
-,-,TRBV5-6,TRBJ2-7,11,TGTGCCAGCACCAGCGCCTACGAGCAGTACTTC,CASTSAYEQYF
-,-,TRBV6-5,TRBJ2-6,15,TGTGCCAGCAGTCTCACAGTGGCTGGGGCCAACGTCCTGACTTTC,CASSLTVAGANVLTF
-,-,TRBV19,TRBJ2-2,12,TGTGCCAACTCAGCGAACACCGGGGAGCTGTTTTTT,CANSANTGELFF
-,-,TRBV5-1,TRBJ2-1,12,TGCGCCAGCAGCTGGGGAGGCCATGAGCAGTTCTTC,CASSWGGHEQFF
-,-,TRBV7-9,TRBJ1-2,13,TGTGCCAGCAGCCCGGGGGCTAACTATGGCTACACCTTC,CASSPGANYGYTF
-,TRBD1,TRBV9,TRBJ1-2,15,TGTGCCAGCGGCGTAGGAGGGGGCGGTGTTTATGGCTACACCTTC,CASGVGGGGVYGYTF
-,TRBD1,TRBV29-1,TRBJ1-2,13,TGCAGCGTTGATTCAGGGGGCGCCGATGGCTACACCTTC,CSVDSGGADGYTF
-,-,TRBV29-1,TRBJ1-2,11,TGCAGCGTTGAAGATCTGGGGGTCATCCCCTTC,CSVEDLGVIPF
-,-,TRBV7-9,TRBJ2-2,14,TGTGCCAGCAGCGGGGGAGGGAACACCGGGGAGCTGTTTTTT,CASSGGGNTGELFF
once,TRBD2,TRBV19,TRBJ2-1,16,TGTGCCAGTAGTACGGGGACTAGCGGGTGGGGGAATGAGCAGTTCTTC,CASSTGTSGWGNEQFF
-,TRBD2,TRBV9,TRBJ2-7,16,TGTGCCAGCAGCGTATTACCGGGACTAACGGCCTACGAGCAGTACTTC,CASSVLPGLTAYEQYF
-,TRBD1,TRBV6-5,TRBJ1-2,13,TGTGCCAGCAGACCGCCGAGGGGGCGAGGCTACACCTTC,CASRPPRGRGYTF